The present TCR beta chain was sequenced within a study of tumor and adjacent non-tumor tissue in lung cancer. The germline V gene encodes CDR1 SGHDT and CDR2 YYEEEE. V lost 4 bases, J lost 7 bases, and 20 bases lay in between. The CDR3 is 15 amino acids. TCRbeta libraries were built with three rounds of nested PCR, modified from ARM-PCR. A single record per CDR3 protein comes from TCRdb applying MiXCR to the multiplex PCR reads. This sample has over 110,000 distinct CDR3 sequences, with approximately 64% found just once. RNA was extracted from bulk tissue without any cell sorting. Note on this clonotype: Since a much larger clone is just one base distant, this may be a read error. The CDR3 does not close with the conserved phenylalanine or tryptophan, likely indicating a read error.

This clonotype originated in a man aged 60 to 75 with small cell lung cancer. The specimen was lung tumor tissue. J is TRBJ1-2 and V is TRBV5-6; D possibly corresponds to TRBD1 (5 bases). CDR3 sequence reads: CASSDAGGPQGGYTI. As DNA, the CDR3 is TGTGCCAGCAGCGATGCGGGAGGACCTCAGGGTGGCTACACCATC.